The rows below give T cell receptor beta chains drawn from one sample of a study of blood T cell repertoires in COVID-19. TCRdb keeps only in-frame clones here, not all; method: immunoSEQ multiplex PCR. The data hold roughly 390,000 clones, with roughly 85% observed a single time. The sequenced sample was peripheral blood. The receptors shown here come from a woman aged 18-30 years with acute or convalescent COVID-19. CDR3s include the opening cysteine and the closing phenylalanine or tryptophan. D genes are given only for firm matches. Rows may omit the clone size; those that give it use once, few, many or a size class.

j_call | cdr3_length | v_call | clone_size | d_call | cdr3_aa | cdr3_nt
TRBJ1-4 | 17 | TRBV5-4 | NA | NA | CASSSQMGGATNEKLFF | TGTGCCAGCAGCTCTCAGATGGGGGGGGCAACTAATGAAAAACTGTTTTTT
TRBJ1-1 | 12 | TRBV28 | NA | NA | CASSFRGPEAFF | TGTGCCAGCAGTTTCCGAGGGCCCGAAGCTTTCTTT
TRBJ1-4 | 19 | TRBV19 | NA | TRBD1 | CASSTLGGLRYLDNEKLFF | TGTGCCAGTAGTACGCTAGGGGGCCTGCGTTACCTCGATAATGAAAAACTGTTTTTT
TRBJ1-5 | 14 | TRBV6-5 | once | TRBD1 | CASRGQGVGQPQHF | TGTGCCAGCAGGGGACAGGGGGTAGGACAGCCCCAGCATTTT
TRBJ2-7 | 13 | TRBV7-9 | few | NA | CASSLEGGHKQYF | TGTGCCAGCAGCTTAGAAGGGGGACACAAGCAGTACTTC
TRBJ2-2 | 14 | TRBV5-1 | NA | NA | CASRSLYDTGELFF | TGCGCCAGCCGGAGCCTCTACGACACCGGGGAGCTGTTTTTT
TRBJ1-1 | 14 | TRBV6-5 | NA | NA | CASSPGVLNTEAFF | TGTGCCAGCAGCCCGGGGGTCTTGAACACTGAAGCTTTCTTT
TRBJ2-7 | 13 | TRBV9 | NA | NA | CASSVGLGGEQYF | TGTGCCAGCAGCGTGGGTCTCGGGGGCGAGCAGTACTTC
TRBJ2-5 | 15 | TRBV9 | NA | TRBD2 | CASSVASGMFETQYF | TGTGCCAGCAGCGTAGCTAGCGGGATGTTCGAGACCCAGTACTTC
TRBJ2-5 | 15 | TRBV4-1 | NA | NA | CASSPPWAKQETQYF | TGCGCCAGCAGCCCCCCCTGGGCGAAACAAGAGACCCAGTACTTC
TRBJ2-7 | 15 | TRBV2 | NA | NA | CASKYNRQVTYEQYF | TGTGCCAGCAAATATAATAGACAGGTAACCTACGAGCAGTACTTC
TRBJ1-1 | 13 | TRBV28 | NA | TRBD1 | CASSYGRGQVAFF | TGTGCCAGCAGTTACGGCAGGGGGCAAGTAGCTTTCTTT
TRBJ1-6 | 17 | TRBV19 | NA | NA | CASSWTADGEQDSPLHF | TGTGCCAGTAGTTGGACGGCGGACGGGGAACAAGATTCACCCCTCCACTTT
TRBJ1-6 | 15 | TRBV7-9 | NA | TRBD1 | CASSLAWDSNSPLHF | TGTGCCAGCAGCTTAGCTTGGGACAGCAATTCACCCCTCCACTTT
TRBJ2-1 | 15 | TRBV7-8 | NA | TRBD2 | CASSLGLAVHNEQFF | TGTGCCAGCAGCCTAGGACTAGCGGTGCACAATGAGCAGTTCTTC
TRBJ2-2 | 12 | TRBV23-1 | NA | NA | CAPGGGGGELFF | TGCGCCCCTGGGGGCGGGGGCGGGGAGCTGTTTTTT
TRBJ1-5 | 13 | TRBV24-1 | NA | NA | CATSDEGVGPQHF | TGTGCCACCAGTGACGAGGGGGTAGGGCCCCAGCATTTT
TRBJ2-7 | 12 | TRBV12-5 | NA | NA | CASGLWQNEQYF | TGTGCTAGTGGTTTGTGGCAGAACGAGCAGTACTTC
TRBJ1-2 | 15 | TRBV4-1 | NA | NA | CASSPLPLANYGYTF | TGCGCCAGCAGCCCACTCCCGTTAGCTAACTATGGCTACACCTTC
TRBJ1-5 | 14 | TRBV28 | NA | TRBD1 | CASSWGTGGQPQHF | TGTGCCAGCAGTTGGGGGACAGGGGGACAGCCCCAGCATTTT
TRBJ2-7 | 13 | TRBV29-1 | NA | NA | CSVDGGSYYEQYF | TGCAGCGTTGACGGAGGGAGCTACTACGAGCAGTACTTC
TRBJ2-1 | 17 | TRBV7-6 | NA | NA | CASSSQGVLAVYNEQFF | TGTGCCAGCAGCTCCCAGGGGGTGTTAGCGGTATACAATGAGCAGTTCTTC
TRBJ2-7 | 17 | TRBV7-9 | NA | TRBD1 | CASSLDLRGTGNHEQYF | TGTGCCAGCAGCTTAGATCTGCGCGGGACAGGGAACCACGAGCAGTACTTC
TRBJ2-7 | 12 | TRBV13 | NA | TRBD1 | CASSPDRVEQYF | TGTGCCAGCAGCCCCGACAGGGTCGAGCAGTACTTC
TRBJ1-5 | 15 | TRBV27 | NA | NA | CASSLNRDGNQPQHF | TGTGCCAGCAGTTTAAACAGGGATGGCAATCAGCCCCAGCATTTT
TRBJ2-1 | 15 | TRBV19 | few | TRBD2 | CASSIGGRAVLEQFF | TGTGCCAGTAGTATAGGCGGGAGGGCCGTATTAGAGCAGTTCTTC
TRBJ1-5 | 16 | TRBV4-1 | NA | NA | CASSQDEGGLNQPQHF | TGCGCCAGCAGCCAAGATGAGGGAGGACTCAATCAGCCCCAGCATTTT
TRBJ2-3 | 17 | TRBV24-1 | NA | TRBD1 | CATSDSRTGGKSDTQYF | TGTGCCACCAGTGACTCCCGGACAGGGGGCAAGTCAGATACGCAGTATTTT
TRBJ1-2 | 14 | TRBV5-4 | few | TRBD1 | CASSLEATGVGYTF | TGTGCCAGCAGCTTGGAAGCGACAGGGGTTGGCTACACCTTC
TRBJ2-1 | 13 | TRBV12-3/TRBV12-4 | NA | TRBD1 | CASSSAGGSAQFF | TGTGCCAGCAGTTCGGCAGGGGGCTCGGCGCAGTTCTTC
TRBJ2-1 | 16 | TRBV9 | NA | TRBD2 | CASSVARGGGNNEQFF | TGTGCCAGCAGCGTAGCCCGGGGGGGCGGGAACAATGAGCAGTTCTTC
TRBJ2-3 | 17 | TRBV28 | few | TRBD1 | CASSSMGTGLSTDTQYF | TGTGCCAGCAGTTCGATGGGGACAGGGCTGAGCACAGATACGCAGTATTTT
TRBJ1-4 | 15 | TRBV28 | NA | TRBD1 | CASSSGGDRDEKLFF | TGTGCCAGCAGTTCCGGGGGTGACAGGGATGAAAAACTGTTTTTT
TRBJ2-1 | 15 | TRBV20-1 | NA | NA | CSASAVGREYNEQFF | TGCAGTGCTAGTGCGGTGGGGAGAGAATACAATGAGCAGTTCTTC
TRBJ1-2 | 13 | TRBV7-3 | NA | NA | CASSDQGWDGYTF | TGTGCCAGCAGCGACCAGGGTTGGGATGGCTACACCTTC
TRBJ1-1 | 16 | TRBV4-1 | NA | NA | CASSQGKNRLNTEAFF | TGCGCCAGCAGCCAAGGGAAAAACAGATTGAACACTGAAGCTTTCTTT
TRBJ2-1 | 14 | TRBV10-3 | NA | NA | CAISESKEYNEQFF | TGTGCCATCAGTGAGTCGAAGGAGTACAATGAGCAGTTCTTC
TRBJ2-7 | 14 | TRBV11-2 | once | NA | CASSLVAKPYEQYF | TGTGCCAGCAGCTTAGTAGCCAAACCCTACGAGCAGTACTTC
TRBJ1-6 | 12 | TRBV12-3/TRBV12-4 | NA | TRBD1 | CASSSPGTESRF | TGTGCCAGCAGTTCCCCCGGGACAGAGTCTCGATTT
TRBJ2-5 | 16 | TRBV19 | NA | TRBD2 | CASSSGTSLFWETQYF | TGTGCCAGTAGTTCCGGGACTAGCCTCTTTTGGGAGACCCAGTACTTC
TRBJ2-5 | 14 | TRBV6-5 | NA | TRBD2 | CASRPWGGQETQYF | TGTGCCAGCAGACCCTGGGGGGGACAAGAGACCCAGTACTTC
TRBJ1-2 | 15 | TRBV6-1 | NA | NA | CASSEGTAHNYGYTF | TGTGCCAGCAGTGAAGGGACAGCCCATAACTATGGCTACACCTTC
TRBJ2-7 | 16 | TRBV28 | NA | NA | CASSPGTRFVSYEQYF | TGTGCCAGCAGTCCGGGGACACGTTTTGTCTCCTACGAGCAGTACTTC
TRBJ2-5 | 12 | TRBV6-6 | NA | NA | CASTRRQETQYF | TGTGCCAGCACCCGCAGGCAAGAGACCCAGTACTTC
TRBJ2-3 | 16 | TRBV5-1 | NA | NA | CASSLEITSRAMGQYF | TGCGCCAGCAGCTTGGAGATCACTTCCAGGGCAATGGGCCAGTATTTT
TRBJ1-4 | 15 | TRBV5-4 | NA | TRBD1 | CASSLVPGGSGKLFF | TGTGCCAGCAGCTTGGTCCCAGGGGGCTCGGGAAAACTGTTTTTT
TRBJ1-1 | 13 | TRBV12-3/TRBV12-4 | NA | NA | CASRSTGPTEAFF | TGTGCCAGCAGATCCACAGGACCCACTGAAGCTTTCTTT
TRBJ2-7 | 16 | TRBV13 | NA | TRBD2 | CASSLRGTSVTYEQYF | TGTGCCAGCAGCTTACGGGGGACTAGCGTTACCTACGAGCAGTACTTC
TRBJ2-5 | 16 | TRBV11-2 | few | NA | CASSLGGWGGGETQYF | TGTGCCAGCAGCTTAGGAGGCTGGGGGGGCGGGGAGACCCAGTACTTC
TRBJ1-2 | 14 | TRBV28 | NA | NA | CASSHNRVNYGYTF | TGTGCCAGCAGCCATAACAGGGTCAACTATGGCTACACCTTC
TRBJ1-2 | 15 | TRBV29-1 | few | TRBD1 | CSAHRTGGQDYGYTF | TGCAGCGCCCACCGGACAGGGGGCCAGGACTATGGCTACACCTTC
TRBJ1-6 | 14 | TRBV3-1/TRBV3-2 | NA | NA | CASSAAHGDSPLHF | TGTGCCAGCAGCGCGGCCCACGGGGATTCACCCCTCCACTTT
TRBJ2-3 | 14 | TRBV30 | NA | TRBD1 | CAWANTGGGDTQYF | TGTGCCTGGGCTAACACAGGGGGTGGGGATACGCAGTATTTT
TRBJ1-6 | 13 | TRBV2 | NA | NA | CASSELGRSPLHF | TGTGCCAGCAGTGAATTGGGGCGTTCACCCCTCCACTTT
TRBJ2-3 | 15 | TRBV5-4 | NA | NA | CASSSTSRYTDTQYF | TGTGCCAGCAGCTCAACCTCTCGGTACACAGATACGCAGTATTTT
TRBJ1-2 | 15 | TRBV5-5 | NA | NA | CASSGGTGGGYGYTF | TGTGCCAGCAGCGGGGGGACGGGAGGAGGATATGGCTACACCTTC
TRBJ2-1 | 15 | TRBV6-4 | NA | NA | CASKPRAGPVNEQFF | TGTGCCAGTAAACCCAGGGCAGGGCCGGTAAATGAGCAGTTCTTC
TRBJ2-7 | 14 | TRBV4-1 | NA | TRBD1 | CASSQAYRGYEQYF | TGCGCCAGCAGCCAAGCTTACAGGGGCTACGAGCAGTACTTC
TRBJ1-1 | 13 | TRBV27 | NA | NA | CASRLTANTEAFF | TGTGCCAGCAGACTGACAGCAAACACTGAAGCTTTCTTT
TRBJ2-7 | 13 | TRBV18 | NA | NA | CASSGVREAEQYF | TGTGCCAGCTCAGGGGTCAGGGAGGCCGAGCAGTACTTC